This TCR beta chain was obtained from a study of T cells in Graves' hyperthyroidism and ophthalmopathy. Study-wide background: Any treatment followed the collection of peripheral blood at initial diagnosis.

Exclusion of a patient resulted from uncontrolled infection, other autoimmune disease, pregnancy or lactation. Each diagnosis was grounded in clinical symptoms, serum thyroxine and TRAb, thyroid ultrasound, and orbital computed tomography. This clonotype was detected many times. V lost 5 bases and J 3 bases, leaving 5 bases between the germline ends. The CDR3 covers 11 residues. Authors of the study amplified TCR beta CDR3 regions from RNA transcripts. With the HTBI primer set, the TCR CDR3 went through a first round of RT-PCR. MiXCR, run by TCRdb on the multiplex PCR reads, gives a single entry per CDR3 protein. The table shows about 610,000 distinct CDR3 sequences, with approximately 15% occurring only once.

The clonotype originates from a middle-aged woman with Graves' ophthalmopathy. The rearrangement links TRBV12-3 or TRBV12-4 to TRBJ2-7; D uncertain. Sequenced material: blood. The CDR3 is CASSNIYEQYF. The DNA of the CDR3 is TGTGCCAGCAGTAACATCTACGAGCAGTACTTC.